The 20 T cell receptor beta chains below were found in one sample sequenced in a study of CD8 T cells in Susac syndrome (dated by TCRdb to about 2019). The library was prepared using the immunoSEQ multiplex PCR assay. RNA was extracted using the RNeasy kit, and roughly 0.5 to 1 ug of the RNA was reverse transcribed with random hexamers. TCRdb trimmed public reads at Q25 via fastp, called clones via MiXCR and kept in-frame beta chains. Each record represents a unique CDR3 protein, reported with the most common genes and DNA among its rows. Within this sample are around 200,000 distinct CDR3 sequences, with approximately 96% of them counted one time only. The top ten clonotypes cover roughly 0.095% of the sample. The sequencing sample was made of CD4+ T cells from PBMCs. These receptors were obtained from a human donor with multiple sclerosis.

The chain combines TRBV7-2 with TRBJ2-7; D call uncertain. V was clipped by 2 bases and J by 7 bases, with 15 bases between them. Germline V gene data show CDR1 as SGHTA and CDR2 as FQGNSA. This CDR3 region has 14 residues. For the CDR3, the DNA is TGTGCCAGCAGCTTATACGGACCCCTGGGGGAGCAGTACTTC. Protein sequence: CASSLYGPLGEQYF.

The rearrangement joins TRBV10-3 to TRBJ1-5; D is possibly TRBD1 (5 bases). Per germline, CDR1 ENHRY and CDR2 SYGVKD. The CDR3 has 16 residues. Trimming shortened V by 4 bases and J by 1 base, and 14 bases separated the two germline ends. Written as DNA, the CDR3 is TGTGCCATCAGTGTAAGCGGGGCAGGGAGCAATCAGCCCCAGCATTTT. It codes for CAISVSGAGSNQPQHF.

The rearrangement links TRBV29-1 to TRBJ2-1; 7 nucleotides align to TRBD1. Unmatched junction bases numbered 4, after V lost 0 bases and J lost 5 bases. The germline V gene encodes CDR1 SQVTM and CDR2 ANQGSEA. The CDR3 sequence is 14 residues long. The CDR3 is CSVEDTGAHNEQFF. DNA for the CDR3: TGCAGCGTTGAAGATACAGGGGCTCACAATGAGCAGTTCTTC.

The J gene is TRBJ2-7, the V gene TRBV20-1, with 8 bases aligning to TRBD2. From germline, CDR1 is DFQATT and CDR2 SNEGSKA (reference sequence). The CDR3 totals 15 residues. V gave up 3 bases and J gave up 0 bases; unmatched junction bases: 7. CDR3 protein: CSASIPGGPSYEQYF. For the CDR3, the DNA is TGCAGTGCTAGCATTCCGGGGGGGCCCTCCTACGAGCAGTACTTC.

This chain links TRBV10-3 with TRBJ2-5; D possibly matches TRBD1 or TRBD2 (7 bases each). Germline-derived CDR1 and CDR2 are ENHRY and SYGVKD. Trimming took 4 bases from V and 5 from J, leaving 14 bases between them. The CDR3 has 14 residues. The CDR3 nucleotides are TGTGCCATCAGTGCCCCGGGGGGACAGGAGACCCAGTACTTC. This translates into CAISAPGGQETQYF.

The rearrangement uses TRBV12-3 or TRBV12-4 and TRBJ1-1, with no clear D. V lost 5 bases and J 1 base, leaving 8 bases between the germline ends. This CDR3 has 13 amino acids. The CDR3 DNA reads as TGTGCCAGCAGTACGTATCAGAACACTGAAGCTTTCTTT. Residues: CASSTYQNTEAFF.

The genes are TRBV30 and TRBJ1-2; D is undetermined. Trimming left V 0 bases short and J 7 bases short, with 18 bases between. Germline loops: CDR1 GTSNPN, CDR2 SVGIG (reference sequence). The CDR3 is made up of 15 amino acids. CDR3 sequence: CAWSVEPGRIGGYTF. Written as DNA, the CDR3 is TGTGCCTGGAGTGTAGAACCAGGTCGAATAGGTGGCTACACCTTC.

J is TRBJ1-2 and V is TRBV18; D is undetermined. The CDR3 has 14 residues. Germline CDR1 is KGHSH and CDR2 is LQKENI. V lost 4 bases and J lost 0, with 9 bases in between. CDR3 in amino acids: CASSLDGANYGYTF. The CDR3 DNA follows: TGTGCCAGCTCACTAGACGGAGCTAACTATGGCTACACCTTC.

This sequence joins TRBV4-1 and TRBJ1-1; D is perhaps TRBD1 (5 bases). The V gene lost 1 base and the J gene lost 12 bases, with 21 bases spanning the gap. CDR1 is MGHRA, CDR2 YSYEKL, per germline. CDR3 length equals 15 residues. CDR3 region: CASSQVARGLGSSFF. The CDR3 coding sequence is TGCGCCAGCAGCCAAGTTGCTCGGGGCCTGGGCTCGTCTTTCTTT.

This chain uses TRBV19 with TRBJ1-2, with TRBD1 as a possible D gene (5 bases). There are 11 residues in the CDR3. Trimming took 11 bases from V and 7 from J, leaving 14 bases between them. From germline, CDR1 is LNHDA and CDR2 SQIVND (reference sequence). The CDR3 is CAVDGAGGYTF. The DNA for the CDR3 is TGTGCCGTAGACGGGGCCGGTGGCTACACCTTC. Full variable domain (outside the CDR3, taken from reference TRBV19 and TRBJ1-2): DGGITQSPKYLFRKEGQNVTLSCEQNLNHDAMYWYRQDPGQGLRLIYYSQIVNDFQKGDIAEGYSVSREKKESFPLTVTSAQKNPTAFYLCAVDGAGGYTFGSGTRLTVV.

The chain has TRBV7-9 and TRBJ1-1, with 7 bases aligning to TRBD1. From germline, CDR1 is SEHNR and CDR2 FQNEAQ (reference sequence). The trim removed 5 bases at V and 7 bases at J, leaving 10 bases unmatched. This CDR3 contains 14 residues. Here the CDR3 reads CASSTGDQRGEAFF. The CDR3 region has the DNA TGTGCCAGCAGCACAGGGGACCAGAGAGGTGAAGCTTTCTTT.

This sequence joins TRBV3-1 and TRBJ2-4, with D perhaps TRBD1 (6 bases). CDR1 and CDR2 (germline): LGHDT, YNNKEL (reference sequence). Trimming left V 2 bases short and J 0 bases short, with 8 bases between. The CDR3 runs to 15 residues. The CDR3 DNA sequence: TGTGCCAGCAGCCAATCGGACAGAGCCAAAAACATTCAGTACTTC. This sequence encodes CASSQSDRAKNIQYF.

The chain has TRBV4-2 and TRBJ1-6, with a possible D match to TRBD1 (5 bases). Between the trimmed V and J ends, which lost 0 bases and 7 bases, there was a span of 16 bases. The CDR3 length is 17 residues. CDR1 is LGHNA, CDR2 YNFKEQ, per germline. The CDR3 sequence is CASSQDAGLRGNSPLHF. CDR3 DNA: TGTGCCAGCAGCCAAGATGCAGGGTTACGAGGCAATTCACCCCTCCACTTT.

The V and J genes are TRBV20-1 and TRBJ2-3, with D maybe TRBD2 (5 bases). Per the germline V gene, CDR1 is DFQATT and CDR2 is SNEGSKA (reference sequence). The CDR3 spans 17 residues. The V end was cut by 3 bases, the J end by 2 bases, with 21 bases between. CDR3 sequence: CSARVPAGEVSTDTQYF. CDR3 sequence (DNA): TGCAGTGCTAGGGTGCCCGCGGGCGAAGTATCCACAGATACGCAGTATTTT.

The V call is TRBV20-1, the J call TRBJ1-2, with a possible D match to TRBD1 (6 bases). Germline assignment: CDR1 DFQATT and CDR2 SNEGSKA (reference sequence). Trimming shortened V by 3 bases and J by 6 bases, and 14 bases separated the two germline ends. CDR3 length equals 13 residues. The CDR3: CSASRGAMNGYTF. DNA of the CDR3: TGCAGTGCTAGTCGGGGGGCTATGAATGGCTACACCTTC.

This clonotype was recorded only once. The chain combines TRBV12-3 or TRBV12-4 with TRBJ2-1; D remains ambiguous. Between the trimmed V and J ends, which lost 6 bases and 1 base, there was a span of 13 bases. The length of the CDR3 is 15 residues. The CDR3 coding sequence is TGTGCCAGCAGGGCGGAGACTTCATCCTACAATGAGCAGTTCTTC. Protein: CASRAETSSYNEQFF.

The chain uses TRBV4-3 and TRBJ2-5; 12 bases are a match to TRBD2. Germline-derived CDR1 and CDR2 are LGHNA and YSLEER. This CDR3 has 17 amino acids. Losses at the gene ends were 0 bases for V and 5 bases for J; bases not matched to a gene: 7. The DNA for the CDR3 is TGCGCCAGCAGCCAAGATCGGAGGACTAGCGGGGTGGAGACCCAGTACTTC. Translation: CASSQDRRTSGVETQYF.

This chain uses TRBV30 with TRBJ2-3; D is unclear. Germline V gene lookup returns CDR1 GTSNPN and CDR2 SVGIG (reference sequence). This CDR3 contains 14 residues. Trimming left V 0 bases short and J 5 bases short, with 12 bases between. As DNA, the CDR3 is TGTGCCTGGAGTGTACGGACGTGGGGAGATACGCAGTATTTT. It specifies CAWSVRTWGDTQYF.

The V call is TRBV6-6, the J call TRBJ1-5; 12 bases are a match to TRBD1. This CDR3 comprises 16 residues. Losses at the gene ends were 6 bases for V and 3 bases for J; bases not matched to a gene: 6. Germline lookup yields CDR1 MNHNY and CDR2 SVGAGI (reference sequence). The chain's CDR3 is CASRGTGGLNNQPQHF. The CDR3 nucleotides read TGTGCCAGCAGGGGGACAGGGGGCCTAAACAATCAGCCCCAGCATTTT.

The chain joins TRBV24-1 to TRBJ1-2; 9 bases are shared with TRBD1. The V gene's germline CDR1 is KGHDR and CDR2 SFDVKD. V lost 2 bases and J lost 5; bases outside the gene matches: 5. CDR3 length: 15 residues. CDR3 nucleotides: TGTGCCACCAGTGATTATCGACAGGGGGAATATGGCTACACCTTC. Its protein is CATSDYRQGEYGYTF.